The 12 T cell receptor beta chains in this list originate from one sample, sequenced in a study of OX40 agonist ivuxolimab in advanced cancers. Library preparation used the immunoSEQ multiplex PCR assay. Sourced from immuneACCESS, this table was stored by TCRdb with only in-frame sequences that have V and J called. A share of the clones is absent; for the studies checked, an unresolved V gene accounts for under half, and the remainder has no known explanation. This sample lists fewer than 80,000 clones; around 90% were detected once. The ten biggest clones cover 2% of the sample. The sample in question was CD4+ or CD8+ T cells sorted from blood, obtained in a trial of the OX40 agonist ivuxolimab. These receptors were taken from an adult with an advanced solid tumor such as melanoma, head and neck, liver or kidney cancer.

The V call is TRBV5-1, the J call TRBJ2-3, with D tentatively TRBD2 (6 bases). Per the germline V gene, CDR1 is SGHRS and CDR2 is YFSETQ. V lost 3 bases, J lost 0 bases, and 8 bases lay in between. CDR3 length: 14 residues. The CDR3 nucleotides read TGCGCCAGCAGCTACGGGACTAGCACAGATACGCAGTATTTT. It codes for CASSYGTSTDTQYF.

The rearrangement joins TRBV7-2 to TRBJ2-1; 8 bases line up with TRBD2. Trimming cost V 2 bases and J 3 bases; bases outside gene matches: 6. Per germline, CDR1 SGHTA and CDR2 FQGNSA. The CDR3 totals 16 residues. Here the CDR3 DNA reads TGTGCCAGCAGCTTATCCGGGACTAGGTACTACAATGAGCAGTTCTTC. Translation gives CASSLSGTRYYNEQFF.

The J gene is TRBJ2-5, the V gene TRBV5-6; 7 bases are a match to TRBD2. Germline V gives CDR1 SGHDT, CDR2 YYEEEE. The CDR3 has 16 amino acids. V was pared by 0 bases and J by 5 bases, with 10 bases of the junction left unmatched. In nucleotides, the CDR3 is TGTGCCAGCAGCTTGGCAAACGTAGCGGGTGGTGAGACCCAGTACTTC. Translation gives CASSLANVAGGETQYF.

This chain links TRBV5-4 with TRBJ1-2; 9 nucleotides agree with TRBD1. Germline CDR1 is SGHNT and CDR2 is YYREEE (reference sequence). The junction had 12 bases not matched to a gene; V was cut back by 4 bases and J by 8 bases. The CDR3 is 15 residues long. CDR3 loop: CASSRRQGVSNGYTF. CDR3 nucleotide sequence: TGTGCCAGCAGCCGTCGACAGGGGGTTAGTAACGGCTACACCTTC.

This chain links TRBV6-5 with TRBJ1-3; D is possibly TRBD1 (5 bases). Germline loops: CDR1 MNHEY, CDR2 SVGAGI. The V end lost 7 bases, the J end lost 4 bases, and 17 bases lay between the germline ends. The CDR3 consists of 15 residues. The CDR3 is CASTDSPVRGNTIYF. CDR3 coding DNA: TGTGCCAGCACCGACAGTCCTGTAAGAGGAAACACCATATATTTT.

The chain uses TRBV5-1 and TRBJ1-1; perhaps TRBD1 as D (5 bases). V lost 4 bases and J lost 4, with 14 bases in between. The germline V gene has CDR1 SGHRS and CDR2 YFSETQ. This CDR3 comprises 14 residues. The CDR3 region is CASSPNGGATEAFF. CDR3 in DNA: TGCGCCAGCAGCCCGAACGGAGGGGCCACTGAAGCTTTCTTT.

The chain has TRBV5-1 and TRBJ1-1; D call uncertain. This CDR3 spans 15 amino acids. Trimming left V 4 bases short and J 2 bases short, with 15 bases between. The germline gives CDR1 SGHRS, CDR2 YFSETQ. The CDR3 sequence is CASSPNAGANTEAFF. The CDR3 nucleotides are TGCGCCAGCAGCCCTAATGCCGGTGCCAACACTGAAGCTTTCTTT.

A few counts support this clone. The chain uses TRBV19 and TRBJ1-3; tentative D call: TRBD1 (6 bases). Germline V lookup: CDR1 LNHDA, CDR2 SQIVND (reference sequence). V dropped 7 bases and J dropped 1 base, with 11 bases sitting between them. The CDR3 totals 14 residues. CDR3 sequence: CASTQQGSGNTIYF. CDR3 DNA sequence: TGTGCCAGTACCCAACAGGGTTCTGGAAACACCATATATTTT. Combining the CDR3 with reference TRBV19 and TRBJ1-3 gives the whole variable domain DGGITQSPKYLFRKEGQNVTLSCEQNLNHDAMYWYRQDPGQGLRLIYYSQIVNDFQKGDIAEGYSVSREKKESFPLTVTSAQKNPTAFYLCASTQQGSGNTIYFGEGSWLTVV.

V gene TRBV28 combines with J gene TRBJ2-7, with TRBD2 as a possible D gene (6 bases). This CDR3 contains 15 residues. Trimming removed 5 bases at V and 0 bases at J, with 14 bases between. Germline CDR1 and CDR2: MDHEN and SYDVKM. CDR3 nucleotides: TGTGCCAGCAGTCAGGACCTCGGGGGCTCCTACGAGCAGTACTTC. Translation gives CASSQDLGGSYEQYF.

V is TRBV6-1 and J is TRBJ2-3; no reliable D call. Germline V CDR1 and CDR2: MNHNS, SASEGT. CDR3 size: 18 residues. Trimming shortened V by 3 bases and J by 3 bases, and 22 bases separated the two germline ends. CDR3 in amino acids: CASSEYFGILSRTDTQYF. DNA of the CDR3: TGTGCCAGCAGTGAGTATTTTGGGATCCTGTCGAGAACAGATACGCAGTATTTT.

The CDR3 DNA sequence: TGTGCCAGCAGCCGCTTAGGGGGGGTTGTCGAGTATGGCTACACCTTC. Its translation: CASSRLGGVVEYGYTF. V usage is TRBV7-2 and J usage is TRBJ1-2; D possibly corresponds to TRBD1 (6 bases). CDR3 length: 16 residues. The germline CDR1 and CDR2 sequences are SGHTA and FQGNSA. Trimming stripped 5 bases from V and 5 bases from J, with 21 bases between.

This chain connects TRBV4-3 to TRBJ2-3, with D unresolved. The CDR3 spans 14 residues. V shed 0 bases and J shed 5 bases, with 9 bases lying between them. Germline CDR1 reads LGHNA; CDR2 reads YSLEER. The CDR3, as DNA: TGCGCCAGCAGCCAAGAAGGGCGGAGAGATACGCAGTATTTT. This codes for CASSQEGRRDTQYF.